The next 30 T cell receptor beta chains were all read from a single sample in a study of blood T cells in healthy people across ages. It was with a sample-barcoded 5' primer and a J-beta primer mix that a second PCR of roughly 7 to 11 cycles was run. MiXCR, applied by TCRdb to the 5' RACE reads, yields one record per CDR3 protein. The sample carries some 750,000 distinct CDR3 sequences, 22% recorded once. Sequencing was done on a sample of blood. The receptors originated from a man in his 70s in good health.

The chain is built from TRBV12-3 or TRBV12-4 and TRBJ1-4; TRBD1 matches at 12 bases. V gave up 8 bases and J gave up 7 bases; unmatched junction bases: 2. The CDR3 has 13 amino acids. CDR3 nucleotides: TGTGCCAGCGGGACAGGGGGCAGTGAAAAACTGTTTTTT. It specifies CASGTGGSEKLFF.

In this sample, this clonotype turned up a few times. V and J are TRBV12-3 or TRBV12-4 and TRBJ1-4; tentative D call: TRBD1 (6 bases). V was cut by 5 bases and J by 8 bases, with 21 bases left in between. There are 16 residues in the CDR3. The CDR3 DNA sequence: TGTGCCAGCAGTCAACGATTTACAGGGTATGGGGAAAAACTGTTTTTT. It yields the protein CASSQRFTGYGEKLFF.

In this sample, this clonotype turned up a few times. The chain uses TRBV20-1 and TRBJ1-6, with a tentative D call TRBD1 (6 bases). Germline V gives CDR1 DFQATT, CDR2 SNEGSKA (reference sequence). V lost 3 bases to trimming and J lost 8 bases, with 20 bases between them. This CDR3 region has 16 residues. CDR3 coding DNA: TGCAGTGCTAGCGCCGCTACCGGGACAAGGTATTCACCCCTCCACTTT. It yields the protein CSASAATGTRYSPLHF.

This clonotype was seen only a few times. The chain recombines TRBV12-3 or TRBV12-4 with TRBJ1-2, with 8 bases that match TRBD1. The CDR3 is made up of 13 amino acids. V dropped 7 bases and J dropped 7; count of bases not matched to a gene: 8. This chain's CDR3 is CASNVDRESGYTF. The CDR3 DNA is TGTGCCAGCAATGTGGACAGGGAATCTGGCTACACCTTC.

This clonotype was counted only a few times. This CDR3 is CASSLLRGVAEAFF. The DNA for the CDR3 is TGTGCCAGCAGTTTGCTGCGGGGAGTCGCTGAAGCTTTCTTT. The gene calls are TRBV12-3 or TRBV12-4 and TRBJ1-1; D unresolved. Trimming took off 3 bases at V and 6 bases at J, with 14 bases between the two ends. The CDR3 is 14 residues long.

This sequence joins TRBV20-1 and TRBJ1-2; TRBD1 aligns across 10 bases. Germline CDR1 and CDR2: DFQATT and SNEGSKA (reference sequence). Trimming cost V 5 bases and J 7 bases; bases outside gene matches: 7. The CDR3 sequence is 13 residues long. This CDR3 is CSAAPGQGSGYTF. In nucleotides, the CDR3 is TGCAGTGCTGCGCCGGGACAGGGGTCTGGCTACACCTTC.

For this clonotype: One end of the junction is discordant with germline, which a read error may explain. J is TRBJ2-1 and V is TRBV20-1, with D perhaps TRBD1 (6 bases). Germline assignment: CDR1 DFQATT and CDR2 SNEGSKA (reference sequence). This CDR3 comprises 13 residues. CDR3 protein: CSARAGVSYEQCF. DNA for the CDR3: TGCAGTGCTAGAGCAGGGGTCTCCTACGAGCAGTGCTTC.

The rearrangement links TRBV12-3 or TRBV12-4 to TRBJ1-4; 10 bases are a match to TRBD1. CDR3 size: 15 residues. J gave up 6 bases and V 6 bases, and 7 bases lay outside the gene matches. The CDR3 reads CASRQPGQGDEKLFF. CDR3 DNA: TGTGCCAGCAGACAGCCTGGACAGGGGGATGAAAAACTGTTTTTT.

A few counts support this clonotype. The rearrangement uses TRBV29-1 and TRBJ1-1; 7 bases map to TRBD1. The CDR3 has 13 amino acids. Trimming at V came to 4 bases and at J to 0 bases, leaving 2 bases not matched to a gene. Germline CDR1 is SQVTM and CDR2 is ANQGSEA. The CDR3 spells CSVGGQMNTEAFF. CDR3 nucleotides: TGCAGCGTTGGGGGACAGATGAACACTGAAGCTTTCTTT.

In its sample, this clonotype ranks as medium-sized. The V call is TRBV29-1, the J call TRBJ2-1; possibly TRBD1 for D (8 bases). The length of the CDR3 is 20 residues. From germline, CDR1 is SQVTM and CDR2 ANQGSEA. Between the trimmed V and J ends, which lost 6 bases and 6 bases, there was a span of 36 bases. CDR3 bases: TGCAGCGTCGTACTCGGGGGGACAGGATATTTCGGTTACAAGGGCAATGAGCAGTTCTTC. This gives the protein CSVVLGGTGYFGYKGNEQFF.

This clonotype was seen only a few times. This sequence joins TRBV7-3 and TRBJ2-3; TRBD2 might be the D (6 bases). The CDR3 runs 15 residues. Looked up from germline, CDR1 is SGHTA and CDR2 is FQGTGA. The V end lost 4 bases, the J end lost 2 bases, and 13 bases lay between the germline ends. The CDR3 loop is CASSSGGSVTDTQYF. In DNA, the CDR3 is TGTGCCAGCAGCTCCGGAGGGTCGGTCACAGATACGCAGTATTTT. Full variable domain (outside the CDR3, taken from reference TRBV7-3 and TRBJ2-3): GAGVSQTPSNKVTEKGKYVELRCDPISGHTALYWYRQSLGQGPEFLIYFQGTGAADDSGLPNDRFFAVRPEGSVSTLKIQRTERGDSAVYLCASSSGGSVTDTQYFGPGTRLTVL.

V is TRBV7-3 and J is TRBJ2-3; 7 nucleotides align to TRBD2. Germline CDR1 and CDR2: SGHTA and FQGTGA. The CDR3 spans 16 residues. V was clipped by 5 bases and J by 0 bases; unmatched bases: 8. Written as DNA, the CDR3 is TGTGCCAGCAGCCGACGACCGGGGGGTAGCACAGATACGCAGTATTTT. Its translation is CASSRRPGGSTDTQYF.

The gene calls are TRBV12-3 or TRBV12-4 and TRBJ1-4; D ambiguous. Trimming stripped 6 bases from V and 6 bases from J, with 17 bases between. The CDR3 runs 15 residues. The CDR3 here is CASRGRESDHEKLFF. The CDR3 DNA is TGTGCCAGCAGGGGTAGGGAGTCAGATCATGAAAAACTGTTTTTT.

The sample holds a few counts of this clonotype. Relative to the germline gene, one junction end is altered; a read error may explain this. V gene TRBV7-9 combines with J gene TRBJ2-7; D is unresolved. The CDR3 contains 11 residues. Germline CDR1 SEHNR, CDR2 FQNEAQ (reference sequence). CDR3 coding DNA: TGTGCCAGCAGCTCGGTGAGCGAGGTAACCTTC. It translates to CASSSVSEVTF.

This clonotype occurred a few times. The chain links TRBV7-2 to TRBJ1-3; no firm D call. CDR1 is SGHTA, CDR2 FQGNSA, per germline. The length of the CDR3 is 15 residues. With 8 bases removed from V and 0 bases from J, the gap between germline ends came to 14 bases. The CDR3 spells CASCPQLLSGNTIYF. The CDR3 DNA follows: TGTGCCAGCTGCCCCCAGTTGCTCTCTGGAAACACCATATATTTT.

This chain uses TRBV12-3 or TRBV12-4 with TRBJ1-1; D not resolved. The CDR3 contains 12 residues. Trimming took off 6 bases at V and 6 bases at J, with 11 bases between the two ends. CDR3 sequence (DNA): TGTGCCAGCAGCAACCGGGTAGCTGAAGCTTTCTTT. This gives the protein CASSNRVAEAFF.

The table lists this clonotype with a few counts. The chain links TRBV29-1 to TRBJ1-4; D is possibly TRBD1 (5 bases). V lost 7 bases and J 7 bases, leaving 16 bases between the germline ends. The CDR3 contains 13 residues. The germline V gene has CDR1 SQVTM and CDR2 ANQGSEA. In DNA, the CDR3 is TGCAGCGCTGGGTGGGGGGGAGCTGAAAAACTGTTTTTT. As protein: CSAGWGGAEKLFF. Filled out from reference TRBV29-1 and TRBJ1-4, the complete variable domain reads SAVISQKPSRDICQRGTSLTIQCQVDSQVTMMFWYRQQPGQSLTLIATANQGSEATYESGFVIDKFPISRPNLTFSTLTVSNMSPEDSSIYLCSAGWGGAEKLFFGSGTQLSVL.

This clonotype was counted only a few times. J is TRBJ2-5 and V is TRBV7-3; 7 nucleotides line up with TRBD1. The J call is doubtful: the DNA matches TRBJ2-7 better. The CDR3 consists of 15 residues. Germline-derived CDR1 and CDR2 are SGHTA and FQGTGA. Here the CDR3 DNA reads TGTGCCAGCAGCTTAAGCTGCGACAGGGTAAACGAGCAGTACGTC. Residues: CASSLSCDRVNEQYV.

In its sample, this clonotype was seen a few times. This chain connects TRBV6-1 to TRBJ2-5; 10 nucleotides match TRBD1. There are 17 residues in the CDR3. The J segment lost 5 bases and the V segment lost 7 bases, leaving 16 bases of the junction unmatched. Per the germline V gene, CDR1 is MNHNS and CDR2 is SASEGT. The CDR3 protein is CASTRLRQGAQLETQYF. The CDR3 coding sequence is TGTGCCAGCACCAGATTAAGACAGGGGGCGCAATTGGAGACCCAGTACTTC.

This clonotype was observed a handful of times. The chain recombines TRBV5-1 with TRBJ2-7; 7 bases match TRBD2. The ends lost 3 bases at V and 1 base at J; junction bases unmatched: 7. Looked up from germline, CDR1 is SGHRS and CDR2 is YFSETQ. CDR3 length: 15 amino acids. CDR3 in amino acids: CASSSGLGSSYEQYF. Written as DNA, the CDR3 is TGCGCCAGCAGCTCCGGACTAGGCTCTTCCTACGAGCAGTACTTC.

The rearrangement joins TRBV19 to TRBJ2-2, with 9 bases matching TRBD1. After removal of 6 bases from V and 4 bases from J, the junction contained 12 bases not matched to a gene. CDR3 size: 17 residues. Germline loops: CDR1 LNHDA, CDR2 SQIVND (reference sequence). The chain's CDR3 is CASRAGQGHEGTGELFF. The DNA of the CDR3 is TGTGCCAGTAGAGCAGGACAGGGGCACGAGGGCACCGGGGAGCTGTTTTTT.

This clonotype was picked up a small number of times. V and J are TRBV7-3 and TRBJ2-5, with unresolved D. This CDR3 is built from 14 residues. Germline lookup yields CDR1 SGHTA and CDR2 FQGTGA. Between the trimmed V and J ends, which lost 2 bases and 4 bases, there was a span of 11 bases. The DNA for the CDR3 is TGTGCCAGCAGCTTAGGATCAGTTCCAGAGACCCAGTACTTC. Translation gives CASSLGSVPETQYF.

Here the CDR3 reads CASKDRNNQPQHF. The CDR3 DNA follows: TGTGCCAGCAAGGACAGAAACAATCAGCCCCAGCATTTT. The rearrangement uses TRBV12-3 or TRBV12-4 and TRBJ1-5, with D tentatively TRBD1 (6 bases). The CDR3 extends over 13 amino acids. Trimming removed 7 bases from V and 3 bases from J, with 10 bases in between.

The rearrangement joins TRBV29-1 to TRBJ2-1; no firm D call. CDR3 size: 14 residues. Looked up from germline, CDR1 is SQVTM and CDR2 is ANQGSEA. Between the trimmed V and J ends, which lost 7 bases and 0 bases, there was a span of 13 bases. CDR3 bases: TGCAGCGCCGAGCCTAGACACTCCTACAATGAGCAGTTCTTC. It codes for CSAEPRHSYNEQFF.

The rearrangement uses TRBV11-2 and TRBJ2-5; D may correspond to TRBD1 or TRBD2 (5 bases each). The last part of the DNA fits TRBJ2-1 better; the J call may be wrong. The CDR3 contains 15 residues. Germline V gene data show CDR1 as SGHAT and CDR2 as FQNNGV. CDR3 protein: CASSVRGWDFNEQFF. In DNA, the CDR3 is TGTGCCAGCAGTGTTCGGGGCTGGGATTTCAATGAGCAGTTCTTC.

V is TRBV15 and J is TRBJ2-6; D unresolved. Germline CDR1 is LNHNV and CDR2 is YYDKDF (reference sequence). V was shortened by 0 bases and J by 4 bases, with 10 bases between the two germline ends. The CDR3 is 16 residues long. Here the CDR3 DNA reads TGTGCCACCAGCAGAGATCTCTCGCCCGGGGCCAACGTCCTGACTTTC. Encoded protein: CATSRDLSPGANVLTF.

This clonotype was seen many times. CDR3 region: CAWSVGSGSYNEQFF. In DNA form, the CDR3 reads TGTGCCTGGAGTGTTGGGTCTGGCTCCTACAATGAGCAGTTCTTC. The chain employs TRBV30 and TRBJ2-1, with D unresolved. Germline loops: CDR1 GTSNPN, CDR2 SVGIG (reference sequence). V was trimmed by 0 bases and J by 0 bases, leaving 9 bases between them. There are 15 residues in the CDR3.

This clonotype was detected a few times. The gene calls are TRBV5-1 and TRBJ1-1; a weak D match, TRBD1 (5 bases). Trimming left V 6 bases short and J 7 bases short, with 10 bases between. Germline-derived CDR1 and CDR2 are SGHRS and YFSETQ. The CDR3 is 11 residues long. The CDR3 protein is CASIRDGEAFF. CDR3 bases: TGCGCCAGCATACGGGACGGTGAAGCTTTCTTT.

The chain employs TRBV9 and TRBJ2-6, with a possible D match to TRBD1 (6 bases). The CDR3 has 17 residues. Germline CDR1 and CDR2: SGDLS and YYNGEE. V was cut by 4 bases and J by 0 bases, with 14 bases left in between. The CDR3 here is CASSLGQGHSGANVLTF. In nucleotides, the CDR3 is TGTGCCAGCAGCCTGGGGCAGGGACACTCTGGGGCCAACGTCCTGACTTTC.

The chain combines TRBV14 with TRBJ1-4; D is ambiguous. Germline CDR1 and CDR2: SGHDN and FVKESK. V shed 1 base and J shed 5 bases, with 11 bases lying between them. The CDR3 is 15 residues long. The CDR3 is CASSQVTETNEKLFF. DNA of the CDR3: TGTGCCAGCAGCCAAGTTACAGAGACAAATGAAAAACTGTTTTTT.